The entry below describes one T cell receptor beta chain. The antigen is undetermined. Repertoires were generated with immunoSEQ multiplex PCR, while TCRdb's copy carries only in-frame clones and drops some. The table records 85,000 to 90,000 clones, 91% of them present only once. This CDR3 is 12 amino acids long. Germline V CDR1 and CDR2: ENHRY, SYGVKD. V lost 8 bases, J lost 7 bases, and 6 bases stayed unmatched. The data were taken from a study of T cell responses to AZD1222 COVID-19 vaccine. General study findings and limits: Epitopes outside B.1.351 and B.1.1.7 mutated regions reportedly drew nearly half of spike TCRs. None of the repertoires were sampled until the peak T cell response had passed.

This clonotype originated in an adult in good health. Source: peripheral blood, taken on day 0 of MenACWY control vaccination. This chain joins TRBV10-3 and TRBJ1-2; 8 positions agree with TRBD1. The CDR3 DNA reads TGTGCCATCGGCCAGGGGGCGGGTGGCTACACCTTC. This gives the protein CAIGQGAGGYTF.